These 18 T cell receptor beta chains originate from one sample sequenced in a study of PD-L1 blockade in urothelial cancer. TCRdb's copy holds only in-frame clones and misses some; the assay was immunoSEQ multiplex PCR. Among some 25,000 clones listed, 84% were seen once. Here the sequenced sample was PBMCs, taken around atezolizumab (anti-PD-L1) treatment. These receptors were obtained from a man in his sixties or seventies with urothelial cancer.

The J gene is TRBJ1-1, the V gene TRBV19; unclear D gene. Trimming removed 3 bases at V and 1 base at J, with 18 bases between. The CDR3 is 17 amino acids. Germline V lookup: CDR1 LNHDA, CDR2 SQIVND (reference sequence). The CDR3, as DNA: TGTGCCAGTAGTATTAACCCGAGGTCCCGCGGGAACACTGAAGCTTTCTTT. Amino acid sequence: CASSINPRSRGNTEAFF.

This sequence joins TRBV2 and TRBJ1-1, with TRBD1 as a possible D gene (5 bases). From germline, CDR1 is SNHLY and CDR2 FYNNEI. CDR3 length: 14 amino acids. V lost 3 bases and J 0 bases, leaving 8 bases between the germline ends. The CDR3 here is CASSEGDLNTEAFF. CDR3 nucleotide sequence: TGTGCCAGCAGTGAGGGGGACTTGAACACTGAAGCTTTCTTT.

V is TRBV5-1 and J is TRBJ2-3; 11 bases align to TRBD2. Germline-derived CDR1 and CDR2 are SGHRS and YFSETQ. After removal of 1 base from V and 2 bases from J, the junction contained 3 bases not matched to a gene. The CDR3 loop spans 16 amino acids. CDR3 sequence reads: CASSLTSGSLTDTQYF. In DNA, the CDR3 is TGCGCCAGCAGCTTGACTAGCGGGAGCCTCACAGATACGCAGTATTTT.

The rearrangement links TRBV11-3 to TRBJ2-1; 15 bases agree with TRBD2. Germline V gene data show CDR1 as SGHNT and CDR2 as YENEEA. The CDR3 runs to 18 residues. V lost 4 bases to trimming and J lost 8 bases; unmatched junction nucleotides: 12. The CDR3: CASSSRTSGRVGTDEQFF. The CDR3 coding sequence is TGTGCCAGCAGCTCCAGGACTAGCGGGAGGGTGGGTACAGATGAGCAGTTCTTC.

This chain connects TRBV28 to TRBJ2-2, with 13 positions matching TRBD2. The germline V gene has CDR1 MDHEN and CDR2 SYDVKM. CDR3 length equals 17 residues. The V gene end was trimmed by 3 bases and the J gene end by 6 bases; junction bases not matched to a gene: 7. DNA of the CDR3: TGTGCCAGCAGTTTCGGGGGACTAGCGGGATGGGCCGGGGAGCTGTTTTTT. Protein sequence: CASSFGGLAGWAGELFF.

V gene TRBV7-9 combines with J gene TRBJ1-2, with D possibly matching TRBD1 (5 bases). CDR1 is SEHNR, CDR2 FQNEAQ, per germline (reference sequence). With 5 bases removed from V and 6 bases from J, the gap between germline ends came to 19 bases. The CDR3 is 15 residues long. The CDR3 DNA reads as TGTGCCAGCAGCCCCACCGAAGCCAGGGCACATGGCTACACCTTC. It encodes CASSPTEARAHGYTF.

V gene TRBV28 combines with J gene TRBJ2-3; the D gene is possibly TRBD2 (5 bases). The CDR3 covers 16 residues. Germline V CDR1 and CDR2: MDHEN, SYDVKM. Trimming left V 5 bases short and J 2 bases short, with 17 bases between. DNA of the CDR3: TGTGCCAGCAGTCTAACCCCCCCGGACTTCACAGATACGCAGTATTTT. Its protein product is CASSLTPPDFTDTQYF.

The chain recombines TRBV5-1 with TRBJ2-2, with D tentatively TRBD1 (6 bases). Germline V gene lookup returns CDR1 SGHRS and CDR2 YFSETQ. Deletions cut 0 bases from V and 5 bases from J, with 11 bases between. The CDR3 runs to 15 residues. The CDR3 nucleotides are TGCGCCAGCAGCTTGGTGGACAGCAAAACCGGGGAGCTGTTTTTT. This encodes CASSLVDSKTGELFF.

The chain couples TRBV5-6 to TRBJ2-7, with 8 nucleotides matching TRBD2. Per the germline V gene, CDR1 is SGHDT and CDR2 is YYEEEE. CDR3 length: 17 amino acids. Losses at the gene ends were 1 base for V and 0 bases for J; bases not matched to a gene: 9. In nucleotides, the CDR3 is TGTGCCAGCAGCTTGTGGGGGGGACTAGGATCCTCCTACGAGCAGTACTTC. Protein: CASSLWGGLGSSYEQYF. The full variable domain, in which reference TRBV5-6 and TRBJ2-7 provide the parts outside the CDR3, is DAGVTQSPTHLIKTRGQQVTLRCSPKSGHDTVSWYQQALGQGPQFIFQYYEEEERQRGNFPDRFSGHQFPNYSSELNVNALLLGDSALYLCASSLWGGLGSSYEQYFGPGTRLTVT.

A note on this clone: The same CDR3 arises from other DNA sequences in this sample as well. The V call is TRBV5-1, the J call TRBJ2-7, with TRBD1 identical over 8 bases. Germline values: CDR1 SGHRS, CDR2 YFSETQ. The CDR3 is made up of 14 amino acids. Losses at the gene ends were 5 bases for V and 3 bases for J; bases not matched to a gene: 7. The CDR3 reads CASSPGTGHYEQYF. The CDR3 coding sequence is TGCGCCAGCAGTCCCGGGACAGGCCACTACGAGCAGTACTTC.

The genes are TRBV7-6 and TRBJ2-1; 12 bases line up with TRBD2. The CDR3 is 16 residues long. Trimming at V came to 5 bases and at J to 7 bases, leaving 9 bases not matched to a gene. The germline V gene encodes CDR1 SGHVS and CDR2 FNYEAQ. CDR3 DNA: TGTGCCAGCAGCACCCCTAGCGGGAGGGTGGAGAATGAGCAGTTCTTC. This translates into CASSTPSGRVENEQFF.

About this clone: At one boundary the junction diverges from the germline segment, which might be a read error. The CDR3, as DNA: TGTGCTAGCAGCTTAGTTTCTAGCGGTCACGCTTACCCCTACGAGCAGTACTTC. It encodes CASSLVSSGHAYPYEQYF. The chain recombines TRBV7-7 with TRBJ2-7; 7 bases agree with TRBD2. Germline V gene data show CDR1 as SSHAT and CDR2 as FNYEAQ (reference sequence). The length of the CDR3 is 18 residues.

The rearrangement links TRBV19 to TRBJ2-6, with D perhaps matching TRBD2 (5 bases). The CDR3 spans 15 residues. V was cut by 4 bases and J by 3 bases, with 10 bases left in between. Germline V lookup: CDR1 LNHDA, CDR2 SQIVND (reference sequence). The CDR3 sequence: CASSTRGLGANVLTF. CDR3 in DNA: TGTGCCAGTAGTACTCGAGGGCTTGGGGCCAACGTCCTGACTTTC.

The chain recombines TRBV11-2 with TRBJ1-2, with D perhaps matching TRBD1 (6 bases). The CDR3 is 14 residues long. V lost 5 bases and J 4 bases, leaving 14 bases between the germline ends. Germline CDR1 reads SGHAT; CDR2 reads FQNNGV. The CDR3 spells CASSRGGASYGYTF. As DNA, the CDR3 is TGTGCCAGCAGCCGAGGGGGGGCGAGCTATGGCTACACCTTC.

This chain connects TRBV6-1 to TRBJ2-7, with 7 nucleotides matching TRBD2. The CDR3 spans 13 residues. Germline V gives CDR1 MNHNS, CDR2 SASEGT. The ends lost 8 bases at V and 4 bases at J; junction bases unmatched: 8. The chain's CDR3 is CASGRAHLYEQYF. The CDR3 nucleotides read TGTGCCAGCGGGAGGGCTCATTTGTACGAGCAGTACTTC.

The chain uses TRBV6-5 and TRBJ2-7; D perhaps matches TRBD1 (6 bases). The CDR3 has 15 residues. V shed 0 bases and J shed 0 bases, with 9 bases lying between them. Per germline, CDR1 MNHEY and CDR2 SVGAGI. The CDR3, as DNA: TGTGCCAGCAGTTACTCCTACAGGGCCTCCTACGAGCAGTACTTC. This sequence encodes CASSYSYRASYEQYF.

This clone was recorded only once. The chain carries TRBV2 and TRBJ1-3, with D hard to call. This CDR3 region has 15 residues. V was trimmed by 8 bases and J by 0 bases, leaving 14 bases between them. Looked up from germline, CDR1 is SNHLY and CDR2 is FYNNEI. CDR3 nucleotide sequence: TGTGCCAGCGTCCCCCTGAGTTCCTCTGGAAACACCATATATTTT. Encoded protein: CASVPLSSSGNTIYF.

The chain combines TRBV4-1 with TRBJ2-7, with 7 bases fitting TRBD1. The CDR3 consists of 15 residues. Germline V CDR1 and CDR2: MGHRA, YSYEKL. V shed 4 bases, J shed 2 bases, and the junction held 8 bases outside the gene matches. The CDR3 DNA follows: TGCGCCAGCAGCCTAGTCGACAGGGCCCCCTACGAGCAGTACTTC. It is translated as CASSLVDRAPYEQYF.